This entry concerns a single T cell receptor (beta chain). The clone's antigen remains unknown. No quality values exist for individual bases; no much larger clone is one base distant. From the cysteine through the phenylalanine, the CDR3 covers 12 amino acids. Only CDR3 DNA is held: 36 bases, read in frame from base 1. V and J lose 4 bases and 6 bases, and a span of 9 bases separates them. The data originate from a study of blood T cell repertoires in COVID-19 (dated by TCRdb to between 2020 and 2021). With regard to the full study: Samples covering the acute and convalescent phases of COVID-19 were provided by collaborators in the United States, Italy and Spain. The material from the prospective study consisted of cDNA or gDNA derived from T cells, B-cell-depleted T cells, or PBMCs. The dataset comprised deeply sampled blood TCRbeta repertoires from subjects exposed to, actively infected with, or recovered from COVID-19. A freely available public database, intended as a resource for researchers studying the immune response to SARS-CoV-2, is where the repertoires were released. The samples were drawn from two sources: the first 160 participants of the ongoing ImmuneRACE study, and over 950 subjects contributed by 6 global collaborators. A de-identified subject ID, COVID-19 status, age in years and sex were almost always included in the sample metadata. Where available, HLA class I and class II types were taken from metadata supplied by the sample provider and were not determined by assay-based typing.

One collaborating source in Seattle enrolled patients while the patients were actively infected and followed the patients over time throughout the course of disease. Collaborating institutions collected whole blood in K2EDTA tubes following their own protocols. For TCRbeta analysis, collaborators shipped samples as frozen whole blood, isolated PBMCs, or DNA extracted from either of those sample types. Broad study findings and their caveats: How much clinical and demographic metadata was included differed by source and by participant, and the metadata was provided uncurated.

TCRbeta CDR3 regions were amplified from genomic DNA using the immunoSEQ Assay, a bias-controlled multiplex PCR. The study's own analysis went as follows. The number of nucleated cells in each sample was estimated by amplification of reference gene primers within the assay. To quantify the absolute abundance of each unique TCRbeta CDR3 rearrangement, sequence reads were collapsed and filtered. For each sample, productive Simpson clonality was calculated as the square root of Simpson's diversity index across productive rearrangements. This immuneACCESS table, as held by TCRdb, lists in-frame sequences with V and J called but not all clones. Of the missing ones, under half trace to an unresolved V gene in checked studies; the others have no known cause. V and J calls and clone size come straight from that table; D and trimming were deduced from the DNA. This sample comprises some 520,000 clones, approximately 92% of them detected only once. The top ten hold roughly 0.92% of the sample.

This TCR derives from a man aged 18 to 35 with COVID-19, enrolled during active disease. The source material was peripheral blood. The chain couples TRBV12-3 or TRBV12-4 to TRBJ1-1; the D gene remains uncertain. The DNA reads TGTGCCAGCAGTTCGGGTGTATCTGAAGCTTTCTTT. It is translated as CASSSGVSEAFF.